The present entry profiles one TCR beta chain with its context. This sample stems from a study of T cell responses to AZD1222 COVID-19 vaccine. This CDR3 contains 12 residues. The ends were cut back, 10 bases at V and 3 bases at J, with 12 bases in the middle. CDR1 and CDR2 from the germline V gene are MDHEN and SYDVKM. Here immunoSEQ multiplex PCR was the method, and the copy in TCRdb shows in-frame clones only, minus some. In the table there are some 120,000 clones, approximately 94% of which are singletons. Sequenced material: peripheral blood, taken on day 0 of AZD1222 vaccination. The clonotype originates from an adult in good health. The rearrangement links TRBV28 to TRBJ2-5; no definite D call. CDR3 protein: CATGPPKETQYF. DNA for the CDR3: TGTGCCACCGGGCCCCCGAAAGAGACCCAGTACTTC.